One and the same sample provided the 26 T cell receptor beta chains below, sequenced in a study of beta chain features in type 1 diabetes (dated by TCRdb to the late 2010s). Libraries were built with the immunoSEQ multiplex PCR assay. The entire amount of isolated RNA was reverse transcribed using the High Capacity cDNA Reverse Transcription Kit, so the sequenced TCRB transcripts were expressed ones. TCRdb stores this immuneACCESS table with in-frame sequences only. Part of the clones is absent; in the studies checked, under half of the shortfall reflects unresolved V genes, and no reason is known for the rest. The sample table contains 250,000 to 350,000 clones; only one count was recorded for about 11% of them. The ten largest clones represent 0.015% of the sample. Sequenced sample: naive CD4+ T cells from blood. This specimen's cell subset or site label, interpreted: true naive CD4+ T cells. Receptor source: a young woman in good health.

This clone was counted between two and nine times. The chain joins TRBV27 to TRBJ2-7; TRBD2 aligns across 8 bases. With 2 bases clipped from V and 4 bases from J, the junction kept 7 bases outside the gene matches. CDR1 and CDR2 (germline): MNHEY, SMNVEV (reference sequence). The CDR3 extends over 15 amino acids. CDR3 nucleotides: TGTGCCAGCAGTTTAAGCGGGAGTGGGTTTTACGAGCAGTACTTC. It codes for CASSLSGSGFYEQYF.

This clone was detected a few times. V and J are TRBV5-4 and TRBJ2-5; 8 bases agree with TRBD2. The V gene end was trimmed by 1 base and the J gene end by 1 base; junction bases not matched to a gene: 3. The germline V gene encodes CDR1 SGHNT and CDR2 YYREEE (reference sequence). The CDR3 loop spans 15 amino acids. Written as DNA, the CDR3 is TGTGCCAGCAGCTTGAATAGCGGGACCCAAGAGACCCAGTACTTC. Translating gives CASSLNSGTQETQYF.

This chain links TRBV6-5 with TRBJ1-5; 9 bases map to TRBD1. CDR3 size: 13 residues. V dropped 5 bases and J dropped 7; count of bases not matched to a gene: 3. Per the germline V gene, CDR1 is MNHEY and CDR2 is SVGAGI. CDR3 residues: CASSRDREQPQHF. The CDR3 region has the DNA TGTGCCAGCAGTAGGGACAGGGAACAGCCCCAGCATTTT.

The chain couples TRBV7-2 to TRBJ1-2, with D possibly matching TRBD1 (5 bases). Trimming took off 0 bases at V and 4 bases at J, with 12 bases between the two ends. The germline V gene has CDR1 SGHTA and CDR2 FQGNSA. The CDR3 has 15 amino acids. The chain's CDR3 is CASSLARQGSYGYTF. The CDR3 coding sequence is TGTGCCAGCAGCTTAGCGCGGCAGGGAAGCTATGGCTACACCTTC.

This clone was picked up a small number of times. The gene calls are TRBV2 and TRBJ2-4, with 11 bases identical to TRBD2. CDR3 size: 12 residues. Looked up from germline, CDR1 is SNHLY and CDR2 is FYNNEI. V was clipped by 1 base and J by 16 bases; unmatched bases: 3. CDR3 protein: CASSEETSGRYF. The CDR3 nucleotides are TGTGCCAGCAGTGAAGAAACTAGCGGGAGATACTTC.

The table lists this clone with a few counts. The chain uses TRBV5-6 and TRBJ2-1, with 13 nucleotides matching TRBD2. V lost 3 bases, J lost 6 bases, and 3 bases stayed unmatched. The CDR3 consists of 15 residues. CDR1 is SGHDT, CDR2 YYEEEE, per germline. The CDR3 region has the DNA TGTGCCAGCAGCTCGGGACTAGCGGGATCCAATGAGCAGTTCTTC. Translating gives CASSSGLAGSNEQFF.

The chain employs TRBV9 and TRBJ2-1; a weak D match, TRBD2 (5 bases). The CDR3 contains 15 residues. Per the germline V gene, CDR1 is SGDLS and CDR2 is YYNGEE. The V gene lost 3 bases and the J gene lost 3 bases, with 13 bases spanning the gap. DNA for the CDR3: TGTGCCAGCAGCGCGGAGGTTAACGTCTACAATGAGCAGTTCTTC. Translation gives CASSAEVNVYNEQFF. The variable domain in full, completed from reference TRBV9 and TRBJ2-1, reads DSGVTQTPKHLITATGQRVTLRCSPRSGDLSVYWYQQSLDQGLQFLIQYYNGEERAKGNILERFSAQQFPDLHSELNLSSLELGDSALYFCASSAEVNVYNEQFFGPGTRLTVL.

This clone was seen a handful of times. The V and J genes are TRBV7-9 and TRBJ2-1; D perhaps matches TRBD2 (5 bases). This CDR3 has 10 amino acids. Germline loops: CDR1 SEHNR, CDR2 FQNEAQ (reference sequence). V lost 5 bases, J lost 9 bases, and 5 bases lay in between. The CDR3: CASSAGEQFF. In nucleotides, the CDR3 is TGTGCCAGCAGCGCGGGTGAGCAGTTCTTC. The full variable domain, rest sourced from reference TRBV7-9 and TRBJ2-1, is DTGVSQNPRHKITKRGQNVTFRCDPISEHNRLYWYRQTLGQGPEFLTYFQNEAQLEKSRLLSDRFSAERPKGSFSTLEIQRTEQGDSAMYLCASSAGEQFFGPGTRLTVL.

Written as DNA, the CDR3 is TGCAGCGTTCAGGACTATCTATCCTATGGCTACACCTTC. The encoded protein is CSVQDYLSYGYTF. The V and J genes are TRBV29-1 and TRBJ1-2; D ambiguous. Germline CDR1 and CDR2: SQVTM and ANQGSEA. The CDR3 has 13 amino acids. Trimming cost V 5 bases and J 4 bases, with 14 bases left between them.

This clone was seen a handful of times. The V and J genes are TRBV7-9 and TRBJ2-3, with 9 bases fitting TRBD2. The junction had 13 bases not matched to a gene; V was cut back by 6 bases and J by 0 bases. CDR3 size: 18 residues. The germline V gene has CDR1 SEHNR and CDR2 FQNEAQ (reference sequence). Written as DNA, the CDR3 is TGTGCCAGCAGACCCCGCGCGGGAGGGTTTTCTAGCACAGATACGCAGTATTTT. This encodes CASRPRAGGFSSTDTQYF.

The chain joins TRBV4-2 to TRBJ2-1, with unresolved D. This CDR3 is 16 amino acids long. With 4 bases removed from V and 5 bases from J, the gap between germline ends came to 18 bases. The germline CDR1 and CDR2 sequences are LGHNA and YNFKEQ. The CDR3 spells CASSPLLSSPDNEQFF. CDR3 in DNA: TGTGCCAGCAGCCCGCTGCTTAGTAGCCCCGACAATGAGCAGTTCTTC.

This chain connects TRBV12-5 to TRBJ2-1, with 8 bases aligning to TRBD2. Per germline, CDR1 LGHNT and CDR2 FRNRAP. This CDR3 spans 17 amino acids. The ends lost 1 base at V and 4 bases at J; junction bases unmatched: 9. The CDR3 is CASGLAHLAGLYNEQFF. The CDR3 bases are TGTGCTAGTGGTTTGGCACACCTAGCGGGCCTATACAATGAGCAGTTCTTC. Variable domain in full (rest from reference TRBV12-5 and TRBJ2-1): DARVTQTPRHKVTEMGQEVTMRCQPILGHNTVFWYRQTMMQGLELLAYFRNRAPLDDSGMPKDRFSAEMPDATLATLKIQPSEPRDSAVYFCASGLAHLAGLYNEQFFGPGTRLTVL.

The table lists this clone with a few counts. V and J are TRBV28 and TRBJ2-3; TRBD2 matches at 7 bases. The germline V gene has CDR1 MDHEN and CDR2 SYDVKM. The CDR3 sequence is 15 residues long. The V segment lost 2 bases and the J segment 2 bases; nucleotides outside the gene matches: 4. CDR3 bases: TGTGCCAGCAGTTTAGCGGGAGAGCCCACAGATACGCAGTATTTT. Translation: CASSLAGEPTDTQYF.

The chain couples TRBV5-4 to TRBJ1-2; the match to TRBD1 covers 9 bases. Germline assignment: CDR1 SGHNT and CDR2 YYREEE (reference sequence). V dropped 2 bases and J dropped 7; count of bases not matched to a gene: 3. The CDR3 totals 13 residues. The CDR3: CASSLQGAIGYTF. The CDR3 bases are TGTGCCAGCAGCTTACAGGGGGCTATTGGCTACACCTTC.

This chain connects TRBV19 to TRBJ1-2, with D hard to call. The V and J ends lost 8 bases and 3 bases respectively, with 19 bases between them. Per the germline V gene, CDR1 is LNHDA and CDR2 is SQIVND (reference sequence). The CDR3 runs to 15 residues. CDR3 DNA sequence: TGTGCCAGTGGAGCGCTTTGGTCAGAGGACTATGGCTACACCTTC. Residues: CASGALWSEDYGYTF.

This chain links TRBV28 with TRBJ2-7; the D gene is possibly TRBD1 (6 bases). CDR3 length: 13 amino acids. Trimming left V 1 base short and J 13 bases short, with 17 bases between. CDR1 and CDR2 (germline): MDHEN, SYDVKM. Here the CDR3 reads CASSLSALGTSYF. The CDR3 bases are TGTGCCAGCAGTTTATCCGCTCTCGGGACATCATACTTC.

The genes are TRBV28 and TRBJ2-7; the D gene is possibly TRBD2 (5 bases). This CDR3 has 13 residues. Between the trimmed V and J ends, which lost 7 bases and 3 bases, there was a span of 13 bases. Germline-derived CDR1 and CDR2 are MDHEN and SYDVKM. The CDR3 spells CASTSRVVYEQYF. In nucleotides, the CDR3 is TGTGCCAGCACCTCGAGGGTGGTCTACGAGCAGTACTTC.

The chain joins TRBV6-5 to TRBJ1-5; D might be TRBD1 (5 bases). The V end lost 0 bases, the J end lost 3 bases, and 9 bases lay between the germline ends. Germline V lookup: CDR1 MNHEY, CDR2 SVGAGI. The length of the CDR3 is 15 residues. CDR3 region: CASSYSSGLNQPQHF. CDR3 coding DNA: TGTGCCAGCAGTTACTCGTCAGGGCTCAATCAGCCCCAGCATTTT.

The chain is built from TRBV2 and TRBJ2-7; unclear D gene. The CDR3 loop spans 11 amino acids. With 11 bases removed from V and 6 bases from J, the gap between germline ends came to 14 bases. CDR1 is SNHLY and CDR2 is FYNNEI in the germline V gene. CDR3 sequence: CAGSPLIEQYF. The CDR3 region has the DNA TGTGCCGGCTCTCCCCTCATCGAGCAGTACTTC.

This clone came up a few times. The rearrangement links TRBV30 to TRBJ2-1; the match to TRBD2 covers 11 bases. J gave up 6 bases and V 4 bases, and 8 bases lay outside the gene matches. This CDR3 is 15 amino acids long. The germline gives CDR1 GTSNPN, CDR2 SVGIG (reference sequence). CDR3 sequence: CAWTTGTSGFNEQFF. The CDR3 DNA is TGTGCCTGGACTACGGGGACTAGCGGTTTCAATGAGCAGTTCTTC.

The chain combines TRBV5-4 with TRBJ2-3, with 8 bases matching TRBD1. J was trimmed by 6 bases and V by 3 bases; bases with no gene match: 6. The germline V gene has CDR1 SGHNT and CDR2 YYREEE (reference sequence). CDR3 length equals 14 residues. The CDR3 region has the DNA TGTGCCAGCAGCTCGGGACAGGATCACGATACGCAGTATTTT. Encoded protein: CASSSGQDHDTQYF.

J is TRBJ2-7 and V is TRBV18; 7 bases fit TRBD1. Trimming cost V 6 bases and J 5 bases; bases outside gene matches: 7. The CDR3 sequence is 13 residues long. Germline V gives CDR1 KGHSH, CDR2 LQKENI. In DNA form, the CDR3 reads TGTGCCAGCTCTCCCGGACAGGACCACGAGCAGTACTTC. This translates into CASSPGQDHEQYF.

A word on this clone: This specimen includes other DNA sequences encoding the same CDR3. The chain combines TRBV28 with TRBJ2-1, with 8 bases lining up with TRBD2. V trimming: 2 bases; J trimming: 2 bases; junction bases outside the gene matches: 2. This CDR3 has 15 amino acids. The V gene's germline CDR1 is MDHEN and CDR2 SYDVKM. This CDR3 is CASSLAGGAYNEQFF. CDR3 DNA: TGTGCCAGCAGTTTAGCGGGAGGCGCCTACAATGAGCAGTTCTTC.

This clone was found a few times. V gene TRBV19 combines with J gene TRBJ1-1, with D possibly being TRBD1 (5 bases). CDR1 is LNHDA and CDR2 is SQIVND in the germline V gene (reference sequence). The CDR3 loop spans 15 amino acids. Trimming shortened V by 10 bases and J by 1 base, and 19 bases separated the two germline ends. The CDR3 reads CATQDPRTQNTEAFF. The CDR3, as DNA: TGTGCCACCCAGGATCCGAGGACACAGAACACTGAAGCTTTCTTT.

In this sample, this clone turned up a few times. V gene TRBV29-1 combines with J gene TRBJ2-6; 11 bases line up with TRBD2. From germline, CDR1 is SQVTM and CDR2 ANQGSEA. V dropped 7 bases and J dropped 2; count of bases not matched to a gene: 7. The CDR3 runs to 16 residues. DNA for the CDR3: TGCAGCGCGGAACTAGCGGGAGATCCTGGGGCCAACGTCCTGACTTTC. This sequence encodes CSAELAGDPGANVLTF.

This clone was recorded a few times. This chain uses TRBV11-2 with TRBJ2-1; D gene ambiguous. Germline V CDR1 and CDR2: SGHAT, FQNNGV. The CDR3 sequence is 14 residues long. V was pared by 1 base and J by 6 bases, with 10 bases between. CDR3: CASSLVLRSNEQFF. CDR3 DNA sequence: TGTGCCAGCAGCTTAGTTTTGCGGAGCAATGAGCAGTTCTTC.